Given below is one TCR beta chain in context. The germline V gene encodes CDR1 LGHNA and CDR2 YSLEER. Trimming shortened V by 0 bases and J by 6 bases, and 12 bases separated the two germline ends. The CDR3 has 15 residues. The sample comes from a study of T cell changes during pregnancy in multiple sclerosis. Clones were sequenced by immunoSEQ multiplex PCR, and TCRdb holds only the in-frame ones, with some missing. Here the sample spans tens of thousands of clones, over 80% being singletons. The chain couples TRBV4-3 to TRBJ2-1; maybe TRBD2 (6 bases). The source material was CD8+ T cells from peripheral blood mononuclear cells, sampled before pregnancy. The sequence came from a female donor with multiple sclerosis, enrolled in a pregnancy study. For the CDR3, the DNA is TGCGCCAGCAGCCAAGATTTCGGCGGGGCCAATGAGCAGTTCTTC. This sequence encodes CASSQDFGGANEQFF.